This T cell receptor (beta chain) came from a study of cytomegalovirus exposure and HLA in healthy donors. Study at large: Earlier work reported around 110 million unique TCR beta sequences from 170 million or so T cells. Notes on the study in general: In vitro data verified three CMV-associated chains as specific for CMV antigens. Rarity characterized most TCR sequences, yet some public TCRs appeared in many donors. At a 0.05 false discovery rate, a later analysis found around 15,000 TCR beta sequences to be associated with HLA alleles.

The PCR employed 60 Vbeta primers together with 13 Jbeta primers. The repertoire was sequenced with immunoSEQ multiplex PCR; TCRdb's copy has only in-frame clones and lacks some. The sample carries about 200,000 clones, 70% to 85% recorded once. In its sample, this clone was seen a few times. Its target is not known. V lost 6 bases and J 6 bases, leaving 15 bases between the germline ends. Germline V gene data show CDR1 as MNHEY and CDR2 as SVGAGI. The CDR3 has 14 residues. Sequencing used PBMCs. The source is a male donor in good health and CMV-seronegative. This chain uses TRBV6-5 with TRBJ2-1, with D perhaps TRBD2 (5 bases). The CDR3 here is CASSHGIPFNEQFF. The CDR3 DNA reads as TGTGCCAGCAGCCACGGGATCCCGTTCAATGAGCAGTTCTTC.